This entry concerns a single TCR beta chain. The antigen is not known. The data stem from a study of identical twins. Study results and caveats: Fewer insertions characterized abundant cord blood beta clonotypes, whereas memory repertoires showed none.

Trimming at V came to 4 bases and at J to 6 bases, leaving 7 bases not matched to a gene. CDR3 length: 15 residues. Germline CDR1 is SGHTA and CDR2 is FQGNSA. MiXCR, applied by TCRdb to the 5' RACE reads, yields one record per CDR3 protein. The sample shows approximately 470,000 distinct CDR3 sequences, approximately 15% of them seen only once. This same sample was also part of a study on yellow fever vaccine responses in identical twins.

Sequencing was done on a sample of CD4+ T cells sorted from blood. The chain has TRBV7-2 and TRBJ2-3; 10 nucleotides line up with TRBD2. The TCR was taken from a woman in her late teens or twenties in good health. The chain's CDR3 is CASSSILAGVDTQYF. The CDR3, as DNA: TGTGCCAGCAGCTCGATTCTAGCGGGAGTTGATACGCAGTATTTT.